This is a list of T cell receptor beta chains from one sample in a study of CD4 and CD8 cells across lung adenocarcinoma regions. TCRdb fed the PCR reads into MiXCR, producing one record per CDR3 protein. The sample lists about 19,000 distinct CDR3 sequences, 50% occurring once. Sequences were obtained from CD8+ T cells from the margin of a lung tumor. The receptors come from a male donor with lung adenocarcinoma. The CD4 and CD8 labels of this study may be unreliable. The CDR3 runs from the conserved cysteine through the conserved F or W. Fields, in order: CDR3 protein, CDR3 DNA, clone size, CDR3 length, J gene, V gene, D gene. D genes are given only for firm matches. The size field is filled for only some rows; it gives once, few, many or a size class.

CASSLGHSSYEQYF	TGTGCCAGCAGCTTGGGACACAGCTCCTACGAGCAGTACTTC	.	14	TRBJ2-7	TRBV7-2	.
CASAGSGGLSQDTQYF	TGTGCCAGCGCGGGGAGCGGGGGCCTTTCCCAAGATACGCAGTATTTT	.	16	TRBJ2-3	TRBV6-1	TRBD2
CASSYSSNSGSSF	TGTGCCAGCAGTTACTCGAGTAATAGCGGGAGTTCCTTC	.	13	TRBJ2-1	TRBV6-5	TRBD2
CASRGAGSGDQDTQYF	TGTGCCAGCAGGGGAGCCGGGAGCGGGGACCAGGATACCCAGTATTTC	.	16	TRBJ2-5	TRBV6-1	TRBD2
CASSDRVTDTQYF	TGTGCCAGCAGTGACCGGGTCACAGATACGCAGTATTTT	.	13	TRBJ2-3	TRBV6-4	.
CASSFRGTGGGTQYF	TGTGCCAGCAGTTTCCGTGGGACAGGGGGAGGGACGCAGTATTTT	few	15	TRBJ2-3	TRBV27	TRBD1
CASSEGGDTTYEQYF	TGTGCCAGCAGTGAAGGGGGGGACACCACCTACGAGCAGTACTTC	.	15	TRBJ2-7	TRBV6-1	.
CASSYFAGGDLETQYF	TGTGCCAGCAGTTATTTCGCGGGCGGGGACCTAGAGACCCAGTATTTC	.	16	TRBJ2-3	TRBV6-5	.
CGSKRGRCAKDIQYF	TGCGGCAGCAAGAGGGGGAGGTGCGCCAAAGACATTCAGTACTTC	.	15	TRBJ2-4	TRBV4-1	.
CASSPLSGGETQYF	TGTGCCAGCAGTCCTCTTAGCGGGGGTGAGACCCAGTACTTC	.	14	TRBJ2-5	TRBV27	TRBD2
CASTEMTGPYNEQFF	TGTGCCAGCACCGAAATGACAGGGCCCTACAATGAGCAGTTCTTC	.	15	TRBJ2-1	TRBV6-1	TRBD1
CASRSAGFSGNTIYF	TGTGCCAGCAGATCTGCAGGGTTCTCTGGAAACACCATATATTTT	few	15	TRBJ1-3	TRBV6-1	.
CARSGARTGDGDTQYF	TGTGCCAGGAGTGGGGCCCGGACAGGGGATGGGGATACGCAGTATTTC	.	16	TRBJ2-3	TRBV6-1	TRBD1
CASRLGQPGGNTIYF	TGCGCCAGCAGACTAGGACAGCCTGGAGGAAACACCATATATTTT	.	15	TRBJ1-3	TRBV5-1	.
CASRAGDQDTQYF	TGTGCCAGCAGAGCGGGAGACCAAGATACGCAGTATTTT	.	13	TRBJ2-3	TRBV6-1	TRBD2
CASRGFVARGTGELFF	TGTGCCAGCAGAGGATTCGTGGCCAGGGGCACCGGGGAGCTGTTTTTT	many	16	TRBJ2-2	TRBV6-1	.
CASSDYQGAEETQYF	TGCGCCAGCAGTGACTATCAGGGTGCCGAAGAGACGCAGTACTTC	.	15	TRBJ2-7	TRBV10-1	.
CARGAGPWGKDTQYF	TGTGCCCGCGGCGCGGGGCCGTGGGGCAAAGACACTCAGTATTTT	.	15	TRBJ2-3	TRBV6-1	.